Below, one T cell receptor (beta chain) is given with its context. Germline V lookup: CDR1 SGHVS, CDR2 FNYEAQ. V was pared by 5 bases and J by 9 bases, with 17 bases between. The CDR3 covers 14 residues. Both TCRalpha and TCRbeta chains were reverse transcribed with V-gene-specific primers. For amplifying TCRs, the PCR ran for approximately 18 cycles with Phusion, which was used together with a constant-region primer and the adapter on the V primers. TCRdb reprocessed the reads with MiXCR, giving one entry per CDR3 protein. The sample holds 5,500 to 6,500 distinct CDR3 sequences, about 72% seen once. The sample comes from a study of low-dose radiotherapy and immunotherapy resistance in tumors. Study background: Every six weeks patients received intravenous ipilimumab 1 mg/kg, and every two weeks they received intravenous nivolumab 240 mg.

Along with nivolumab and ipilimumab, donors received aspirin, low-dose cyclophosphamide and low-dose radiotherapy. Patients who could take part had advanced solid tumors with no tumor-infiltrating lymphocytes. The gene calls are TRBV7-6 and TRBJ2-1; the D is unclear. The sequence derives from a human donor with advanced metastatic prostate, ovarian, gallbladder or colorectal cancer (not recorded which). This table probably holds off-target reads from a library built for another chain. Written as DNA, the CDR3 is TGTGCCAGCAGCCCCAGGATAGTGACGGGTGAGCAGTTCTTC. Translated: CASSPRIVTGEQFF.